A selection of T cell receptor beta chains follows, all from one sample in a study of shared clonotypes between healthy human individuals. TCRdb's table, derived via immunoSEQ multiplex PCR, lists solely in-frame clones and lacks some. Of 1.6 million or so clones listed, 96% are singletons. Sequenced sample: naive CD4+ T cells sorted from blood. These receptors came from a man aged 25-45 years in good health. CDR3s include the opening cysteine and the closing phenylalanine or tryptophan. Each record gives: D gene, J gene, V gene, clone size, CDR3 protein, CDR3 DNA. D genes are given only for firm matches. Clone size is not always given. Where it is, it says once, few, many or a class for expanded clones.

D: NA
J: TRBJ1-1
V: TRBV7-6
size: NA
CDR3: CASSFSAVFGSDTEAFF
DNA: TGTGCCAGCAGCTTTTCGGCTGTCTTTGGTTCGGACACTGAAGCTTTCTTT

D: TRBD1
J: TRBJ2-1
V: TRBV6-1
size: NA
CDR3: CASSSGTGIYNEQFF
DNA: TGTGCCAGCAGCTCCGGGACAGGGATTTACAATGAGCAGTTCTTC

D: TRBD2
J: TRBJ2-1
V: TRBV6-4
size: once
CDR3: CASSSIAGQAYNEQFF
DNA: TGTGCCAGCAGTTCTATAGCGGGCCAAGCCTACAATGAGCAGTTCTTC

D: NA
J: TRBJ2-3
V: TRBV7-9
size: NA
CDR3: CASSSDGRGTQYF
DNA: TGTGCCAGCAGCTCGGACGGCCGTGGGACGCAGTATTTT

D: NA
J: TRBJ1-5
V: TRBV25-1
size: NA
CDR3: CASSPRLGQPQHF
DNA: TGTGCCAGCAGTCCCCGTCTAGGTCAGCCCCAGCATTTT

D: NA
J: TRBJ2-1
V: TRBV28
size: NA
CDR3: CASSLPAPPYNEQFF
DNA: TGTGCCAGCAGTTTGCCCGCCCCCCCTTACAATGAGCAGTTCTTC

D: TRBD2
J: TRBJ2-5
V: TRBV9
size: NA
CDR3: CASSAGGSQYF
DNA: TGTGCCAGCAGCGCCGGGGGGTCCCAGTACTTC

D: TRBD2
J: TRBJ2-3
V: TRBV6-1
size: NA
CDR3: CASLVLAGGDTQYF
DNA: TGTGCCAGCTTGGTTCTAGCGGGAGGTGATACGCAGTATTTT

D: TRBD1
J: TRBJ2-4
V: TRBV7-2
size: once
CDR3: CASSWIPGQSLDIQYF
DNA: TGTGCCAGCAGCTGGATTCCGGGACAGTCTTTGGACATTCAGTACTTC

D: NA
J: TRBJ2-7
V: TRBV5-1
size: NA
CDR3: CASSPGVGLEEQYF
DNA: TGCGCCAGCAGCCCCGGAGTTGGGTTGGAGGAGCAGTACTTC

D: TRBD2
J: TRBJ2-1
V: TRBV10-3
size: NA
CDR3: CAIAKRGDNEQFF
DNA: TGTGCCATCGCCAAGCGGGGGGACAATGAGCAGTTCTTC

D: NA
J: TRBJ2-1
V: TRBV11-3
size: NA
CDR3: CASSPKTPWSEQFF
DNA: TGTGCCAGCAGCCCAAAGACACCCTGGAGTGAGCAGTTCTTC